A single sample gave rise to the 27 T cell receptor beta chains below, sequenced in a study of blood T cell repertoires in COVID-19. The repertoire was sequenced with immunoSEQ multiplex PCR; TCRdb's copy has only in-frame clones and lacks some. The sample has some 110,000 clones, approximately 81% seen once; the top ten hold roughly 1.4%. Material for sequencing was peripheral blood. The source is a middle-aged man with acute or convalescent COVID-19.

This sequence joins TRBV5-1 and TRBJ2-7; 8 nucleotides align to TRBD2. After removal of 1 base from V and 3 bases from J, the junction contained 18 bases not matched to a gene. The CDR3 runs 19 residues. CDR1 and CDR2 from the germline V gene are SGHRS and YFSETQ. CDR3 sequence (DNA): TGCGCCAGCAGCTTGCGGTCCAGCGGGAGAAAGAGTACCCTCTACGAGCAGTACTTC. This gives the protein CASSLRSSGRKSTLYEQYF.

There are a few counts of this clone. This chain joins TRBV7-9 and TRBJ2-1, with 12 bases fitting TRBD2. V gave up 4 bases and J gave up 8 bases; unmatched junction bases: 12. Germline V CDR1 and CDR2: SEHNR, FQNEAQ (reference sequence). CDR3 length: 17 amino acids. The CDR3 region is CASSSPLLAGGSHEQFF. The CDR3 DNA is TGTGCCAGCAGCTCCCCACTCCTAGCGGGGGGGAGCCATGAGCAGTTCTTC. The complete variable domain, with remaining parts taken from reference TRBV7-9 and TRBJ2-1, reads DTGVSQNPRHKITKRGQNVTFRCDPISEHNRLYWYRQTLGQGPEFLTYFQNEAQLEKSRLLSDRFSAERPKGSFSTLEIQRTEQGDSAMYLCASSSPLLAGGSHEQFFGPGTRLTVL.

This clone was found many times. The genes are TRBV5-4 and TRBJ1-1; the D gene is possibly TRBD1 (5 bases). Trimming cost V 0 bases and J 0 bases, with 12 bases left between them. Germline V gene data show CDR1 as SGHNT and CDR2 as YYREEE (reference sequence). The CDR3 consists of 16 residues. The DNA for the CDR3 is TGTGCCAGCAGCTTGGGGGGGGAAGAGCTGAACACTGAAGCTTTCTTT. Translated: CASSLGGEELNTEAFF.

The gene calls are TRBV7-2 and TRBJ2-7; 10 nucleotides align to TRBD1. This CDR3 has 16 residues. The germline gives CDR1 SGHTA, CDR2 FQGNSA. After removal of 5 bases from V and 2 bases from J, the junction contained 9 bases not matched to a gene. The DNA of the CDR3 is TGTGCCAGCAGCCTCGAAAGCGGGACAGGGGCCTACGAGCAGTACTTC. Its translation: CASSLESGTGAYEQYF.

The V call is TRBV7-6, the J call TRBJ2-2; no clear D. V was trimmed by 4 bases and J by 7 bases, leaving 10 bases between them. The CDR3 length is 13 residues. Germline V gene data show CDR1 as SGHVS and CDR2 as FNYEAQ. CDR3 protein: CASSSVEIGELFF. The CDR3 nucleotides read TGTGCCAGCAGCTCTGTGGAGATCGGGGAGCTGTTTTTT.

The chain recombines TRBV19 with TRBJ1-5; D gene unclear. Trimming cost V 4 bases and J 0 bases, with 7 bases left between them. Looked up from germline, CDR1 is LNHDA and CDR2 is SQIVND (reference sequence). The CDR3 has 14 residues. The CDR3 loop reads CASSNLLSNQPQHF. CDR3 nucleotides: TGTGCCAGTAGTAATCTCCTTAGCAATCAGCCCCAGCATTTT.

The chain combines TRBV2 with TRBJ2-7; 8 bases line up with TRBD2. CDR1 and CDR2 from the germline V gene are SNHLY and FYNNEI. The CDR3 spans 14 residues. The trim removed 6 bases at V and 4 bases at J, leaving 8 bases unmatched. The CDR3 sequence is CASRDSGSGYEQYF. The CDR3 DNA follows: TGTGCCAGCAGGGACAGCGGGAGTGGGTACGAGCAGTACTTC.

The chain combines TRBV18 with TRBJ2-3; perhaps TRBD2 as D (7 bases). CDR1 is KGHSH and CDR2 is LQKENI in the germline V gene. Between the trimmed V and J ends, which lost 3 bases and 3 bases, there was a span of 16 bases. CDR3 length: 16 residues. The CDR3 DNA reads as TGTGCCAGCTCACCGGGTCGGGGGGCTGGGACAGATACGCAGTATTTT. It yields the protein CASSPGRGAGTDTQYF.

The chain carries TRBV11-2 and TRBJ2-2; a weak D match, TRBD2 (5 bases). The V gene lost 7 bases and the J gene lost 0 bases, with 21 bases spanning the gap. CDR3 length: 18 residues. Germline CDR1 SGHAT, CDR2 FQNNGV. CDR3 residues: CASTLRLVRGANTGELFF. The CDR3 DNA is TGTGCCAGCACCCTGAGACTGGTTCGGGGAGCGAACACCGGGGAGCTGTTTTTT.

The CDR3 loop reads CASSLGGEAFF. Here the CDR3 DNA reads TGTGCCAGCAGCCTCGGGGGGGAAGCTTTCTTT. This chain connects TRBV5-4 to TRBJ1-1; tentatively, D is TRBD1 (5 bases). The CDR3 covers 11 residues. Trimming pared 4 bases from V and 8 bases from J, leaving 9 bases between. In germline, CDR1 is SGHNT, CDR2 YYREEE (reference sequence). The full variable domain, with the rest looked up from reference TRBV5-4 and TRBJ1-1, is ETGVTQSPTHLIKTRGQQVTLRCSSQSGHNTVSWYQQALGQGPQFIFQYYREEENGRGNFPPRFSGLQFPNYSSELNVNALELDDSALYLCASSLGGEAFFGQGTRLTVV.

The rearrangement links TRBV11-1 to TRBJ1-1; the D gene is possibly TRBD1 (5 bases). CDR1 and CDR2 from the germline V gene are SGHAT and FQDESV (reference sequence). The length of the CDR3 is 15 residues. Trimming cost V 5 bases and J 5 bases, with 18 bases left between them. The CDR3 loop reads CASSPVGGSGTEAFF. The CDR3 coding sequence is TGTGCCAGCAGCCCAGTGGGGGGGAGTGGGACTGAAGCTTTCTTT.

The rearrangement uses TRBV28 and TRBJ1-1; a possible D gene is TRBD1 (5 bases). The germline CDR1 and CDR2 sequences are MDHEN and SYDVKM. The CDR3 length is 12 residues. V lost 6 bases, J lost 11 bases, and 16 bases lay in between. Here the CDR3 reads CASSTRTAGAFF. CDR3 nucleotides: TGTGCCAGCAGCACGCGGACGGCAGGGGCTTTCTTT.

CDR3 bases: TGTGCCAGCAGCTTAGCGGGGCAGGGCGGCTACACCTTC. Amino acids: CASSLAGQGGYTF. V and J are TRBV7-2 and TRBJ1-2, with a weak D call TRBD1 (5 bases). The CDR3 spans 13 residues. V lost 0 bases, J lost 8 bases, and 10 bases lay in between. The V gene's germline CDR1 is SGHTA and CDR2 FQGNSA.

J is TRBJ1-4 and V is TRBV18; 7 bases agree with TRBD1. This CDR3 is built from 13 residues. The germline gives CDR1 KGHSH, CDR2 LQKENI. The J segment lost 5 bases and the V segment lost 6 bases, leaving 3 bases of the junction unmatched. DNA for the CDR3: TGTGCCAGCTCGACAGGGTCAAATGAAAAACTGTTTTTT. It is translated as CASSTGSNEKLFF.

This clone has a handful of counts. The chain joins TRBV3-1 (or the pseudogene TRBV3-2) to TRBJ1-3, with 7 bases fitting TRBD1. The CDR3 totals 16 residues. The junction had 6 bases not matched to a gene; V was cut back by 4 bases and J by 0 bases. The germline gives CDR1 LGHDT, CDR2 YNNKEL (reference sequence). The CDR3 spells CASSPSQGISGNTIYF. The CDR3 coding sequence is TGTGCCAGCAGCCCATCACAGGGGATCTCTGGAAACACCATATATTTT.

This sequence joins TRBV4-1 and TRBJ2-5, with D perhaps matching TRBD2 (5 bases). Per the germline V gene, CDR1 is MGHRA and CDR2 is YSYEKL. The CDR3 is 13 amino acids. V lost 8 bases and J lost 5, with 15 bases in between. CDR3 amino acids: CASQETGRETQYF. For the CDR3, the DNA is TGCGCCAGCCAGGAGACGGGAAGGGAGACCCAGTACTTC.

In DNA form, the CDR3 reads TGCGCCAGCAGCCAAGATCGGGGTAGCGGAGCCACAGATACGCAGTATTTT. Translated, it gives CASSQDRGSGATDTQYF. The gene calls are TRBV4-1 and TRBJ2-3; TRBD2 might be the D (6 bases). CDR1 MGHRA and CDR2 YSYEKL come from the germline V gene. The CDR3 consists of 17 residues. With 0 bases removed from V and 2 bases from J, the gap between germline ends came to 15 bases.

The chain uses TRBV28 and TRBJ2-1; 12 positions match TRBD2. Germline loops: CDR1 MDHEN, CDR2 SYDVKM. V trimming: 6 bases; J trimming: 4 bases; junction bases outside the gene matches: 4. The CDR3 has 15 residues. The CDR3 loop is CASRPTSGGYNEQFF. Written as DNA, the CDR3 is TGTGCCAGCAGGCCAACTAGCGGGGGGTACAATGAGCAGTTCTTC.

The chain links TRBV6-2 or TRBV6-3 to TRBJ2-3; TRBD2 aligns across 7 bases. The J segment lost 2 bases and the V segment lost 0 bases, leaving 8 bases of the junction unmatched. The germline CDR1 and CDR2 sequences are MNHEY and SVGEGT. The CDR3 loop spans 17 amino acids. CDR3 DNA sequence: TGTGCCAGCAGTTACTCGAGGGCTAGCGGATTCACAGATACGCAGTATTTT. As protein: CASSYSRASGFTDTQYF.

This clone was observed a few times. The CDR3 coding sequence is TGCGCCAGCAGGCCCTACCCCCAAGAGACCCAGTACTTC. Its protein is CASRPYPQETQYF. The J gene is TRBJ2-5, the V gene TRBV5-1; D is unresolved. Per germline, CDR1 SGHRS and CDR2 YFSETQ. The V and J ends lost 5 bases and 1 base respectively, with 9 bases between them. This CDR3 is 13 amino acids long.

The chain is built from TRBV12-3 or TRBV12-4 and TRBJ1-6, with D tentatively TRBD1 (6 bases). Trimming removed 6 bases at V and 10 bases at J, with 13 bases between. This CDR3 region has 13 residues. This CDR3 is CASSLRGGSPLHF. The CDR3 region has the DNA TGTGCCAGCAGCTTGAGGGGGGGCTCACCCCTCCACTTT.

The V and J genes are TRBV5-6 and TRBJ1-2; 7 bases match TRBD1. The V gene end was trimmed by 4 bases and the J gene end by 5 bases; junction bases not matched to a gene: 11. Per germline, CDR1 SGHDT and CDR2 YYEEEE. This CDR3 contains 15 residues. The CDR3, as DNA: TGTGCCAGCAGCATAGGGATAACAGGGGTATATGGCTACACCTTC. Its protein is CASSIGITGVYGYTF. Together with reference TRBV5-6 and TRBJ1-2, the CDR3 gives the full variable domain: DAGVTQSPTHLIKTRGQQVTLRCSPKSGHDTVSWYQQALGQGPQFIFQYYEEEERQRGNFPDRFSGHQFPNYSSELNVNALLLGDSALYLCASSIGITGVYGYTFGSGTRLTVV.

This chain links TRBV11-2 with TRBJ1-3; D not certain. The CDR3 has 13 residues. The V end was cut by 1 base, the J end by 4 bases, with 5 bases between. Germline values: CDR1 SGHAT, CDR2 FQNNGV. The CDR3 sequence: CASSLGLGNTIYF. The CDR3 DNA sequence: TGTGCCAGCAGCTTAGGTCTAGGAAACACCATATATTTT.

The CDR3 DNA sequence: TGTGCCAGCAGTCTCACAGGGTACACTGAAGCTTTCTTT. This encodes CASSLTGYTEAFF. The gene calls are TRBV2 and TRBJ1-1; maybe TRBD1 (6 bases). Germline V lookup: CDR1 SNHLY, CDR2 FYNNEI. This CDR3 is built from 13 residues. Trimming removed 5 bases at V and 3 bases at J, with 10 bases between.

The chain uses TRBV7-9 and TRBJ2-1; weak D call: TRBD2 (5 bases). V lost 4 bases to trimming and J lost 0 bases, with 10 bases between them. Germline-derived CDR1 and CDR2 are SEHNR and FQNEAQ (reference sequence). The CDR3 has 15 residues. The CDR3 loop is CASSSDGISYNEQFF. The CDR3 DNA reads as TGTGCCAGCAGCTCAGACGGGATCTCCTACAATGAGCAGTTCTTC.

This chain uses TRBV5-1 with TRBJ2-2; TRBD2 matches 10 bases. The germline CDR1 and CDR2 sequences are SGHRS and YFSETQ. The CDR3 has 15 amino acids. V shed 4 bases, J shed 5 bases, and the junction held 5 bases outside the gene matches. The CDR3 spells CASSPAGGLTGELFF. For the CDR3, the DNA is TGCGCCAGCAGCCCAGCGGGAGGGCTGACCGGGGAGCTGTTTTTT.

The CDR3 DNA reads as TGCAGCGCCGATACTGGGGACAGCCAAGAGACCCAGTACTTC. Its translation is CSADTGDSQETQYF. V usage is TRBV29-1 and J usage is TRBJ2-5; 7 bases are shared with TRBD1. Losses at the gene ends were 7 bases for V and 1 base for J; bases not matched to a gene: 9. This CDR3 has 14 amino acids. Germline lookup yields CDR1 SQVTM and CDR2 ANQGSEA.